A single sample is the source of the 19 T cell receptor beta chains below, sequenced in a study of PD-L1 blockade in urothelial cancer. Clones were read by immunoSEQ multiplex PCR, and TCRdb kept only the in-frame ones, dropping some. The profile covers some 76,000 clones, with about 89% appearing a single time and less than 3.5% taken by the ten largest. Sequenced material: PBMCs, taken around atezolizumab (anti-PD-L1) treatment. The receptors were sampled from a man in his fifties or sixties with urothelial cancer.

The rearrangement links TRBV4-1 to TRBJ1-3; 7 positions match TRBD1. V trimming: 3 bases; J trimming: 2 bases; junction bases outside the gene matches: 7. This CDR3 has 16 residues. The germline CDR1 and CDR2 sequences are MGHRA and YSYEKL. CDR3 sequence (DNA): TGCGCCAGCAGCCATCCCACAGGGGACCCTGGAAACACCATATATTTT. As protein: CASSHPTGDPGNTIYF.

This chain connects TRBV7-9 to TRBJ2-2, with a tentative D call TRBD1 (6 bases). The CDR3 runs to 16 residues. CDR1 and CDR2 from the germline V gene are SEHNR and FQNEAQ (reference sequence). Trimming took off 6 bases at V and 4 bases at J, with 18 bases between the two ends. The CDR3 nucleotides are TGTGCCAGCAGATCCGGGACACCTGCGACCACCGGGGAGCTGTTTTTT. Residues: CASRSGTPATTGELFF.

The rearrangement links TRBV18 to TRBJ2-5; D gene uncertain. CDR3 length: 12 residues. Trimming stripped 4 bases from V and 3 bases from J, with 6 bases between. CDR1 and CDR2 from the germline V gene are KGHSH and LQKENI. CDR3 bases: TGTGCCAGCTCACGCGGAAAAGAGACCCAGTACTTC. Encoded protein: CASSRGKETQYF. Variable domain in full (rest from reference TRBV18 and TRBJ2-5): NAGVMQNPRHLVRRRGQEARLRCSPMKGHSHVYWYRQLPEEGLKFMVYLQKENIIDESGMPKERFSAEFPKEGPSILRIQQVVRGDSAAYFCASSRGKETQYFGPGTRLLVL.

The chain couples TRBV27 to TRBJ2-7; perhaps TRBD2 as D (6 bases). From germline, CDR1 is MNHEY and CDR2 SMNVEV (reference sequence). Trimming pared 5 bases from V and 2 bases from J, leaving 28 bases between. CDR3 length equals 19 residues. The CDR3 sequence is CASSTQGGIGGALPYEQYF. Here the CDR3 DNA reads TGTGCCAGCAGTACCCAAGGCGGGATCGGAGGGGCTCTCCCCTACGAGCAGTACTTC.

The V and J genes are TRBV6-1 and TRBJ1-1; no definite D call. The CDR3 runs 9 residues. Germline values: CDR1 MNHNS, CDR2 SASEGT. The germline V and J ends were trimmed by 11 bases and 4 bases, with 5 bases remaining between them. The CDR3 sequence: CASRTEAFF. DNA for the CDR3: TGTGCCTCCCGCACTGAAGCTTTCTTT.

The chain employs TRBV28 and TRBJ2-7, with 8 bases aligning to TRBD1. Germline CDR1 MDHEN, CDR2 SYDVKM. The CDR3 loop spans 13 amino acids. V lost 10 bases, J lost 4 bases, and 9 bases stayed unmatched. Here the CDR3 DNA reads TGTGCCACCCTTCCGGGACAGGAATACGAGCAGTACTTC. The encoded protein is CATLPGQEYEQYF.

CDR3 bases: TGTGCCAGCAGTGATGGAGGGGGGGCCTCCCAAGAGACCCAGTACTTC. Protein product: CASSDGGGASQETQYF. The gene calls are TRBV6-1 and TRBJ2-5; possibly TRBD2 for D (7 bases). V was clipped by 3 bases and J by 1 base, with 15 bases between them. The CDR3 covers 16 residues. Germline V CDR1 and CDR2: MNHNS, SASEGT.

The CDR3 loop is CSADDSIQQYF. The CDR3 DNA sequence: TGCAGTGCTGACGACAGCATCCAGCAGTACTTC. V and J are TRBV20-1 and TRBJ2-7; possibly TRBD1 for D (5 bases). Germline values: CDR1 DFQATT, CDR2 SNEGSKA (reference sequence). V was cut by 5 bases and J by 8 bases, with 13 bases left in between. The CDR3 contains 11 residues.

For the CDR3, the DNA is TGTGCCAGCAGCCCTAGCGGGGCGGCGGGTGGCTACACCTTC. It specifies CASSPSGAAGGYTF. This chain uses TRBV9 with TRBJ1-2; TRBD1 might be the D (5 bases). Trimming stripped 4 bases from V and 7 bases from J, with 17 bases between. This CDR3 region has 14 residues. The V gene's germline CDR1 is SGDLS and CDR2 YYNGEE.

The count of this clone is one. The genes are TRBV11-2 and TRBJ1-2; 8 positions match TRBD1. The CDR3 has 16 amino acids. The trim removed 5 bases at V and 8 bases at J, leaving 16 bases unmatched. Germline V lookup: CDR1 SGHAT, CDR2 FQNNGV. The CDR3 nucleotides are TGTGCCAGCAGCCAACCGGGACAGGCCTTTTTCCGGGGCTACACCTTC. This codes for CASSQPGQAFFRGYTF.

CDR3 sequence reads: CASSFGGQARNQPQHF. Here the CDR3 DNA reads TGTGCCAGCAGCTTTGGGGGACAGGCCAGAAATCAGCCCCAGCATTTT. The V and J genes are TRBV7-9 and TRBJ1-5; TRBD1 matches at 8 bases. The germline V gene encodes CDR1 SEHNR and CDR2 FQNEAQ (reference sequence). There are 16 residues in the CDR3. With 3 bases clipped from V and 4 bases from J, the junction kept 8 bases outside the gene matches.

A note on this clone: At one of its ends the junction is not consistent with the germline gene, which may arise from a read error. This chain links TRBV11-1 with TRBJ1-1; 9 bases are a match to TRBD1. The CDR3 has 14 amino acids. The germline gives CDR1 SGHAT, CDR2 FQDESV (reference sequence). Here the CDR3 reads CASSRDRVNNEAFF. As DNA, the CDR3 is TGTGCCAGCAGCAGGGACAGGGTAAACAATGAAGCTTTCTTT.

The rearrangement joins TRBV6-1 to TRBJ2-5, with a weak D call TRBD2 (5 bases). The V gene lost 7 bases and the J gene lost 5 bases, with 8 bases spanning the gap. Germline assignment: CDR1 MNHNS and CDR2 SASEGT. The CDR3 length is 11 residues. The CDR3: CASTGVETQYF. CDR3 DNA: TGTGCCAGCACCGGGGTGGAGACCCAGTACTTC.

This chain joins TRBV28 and TRBJ2-5; 8 nucleotides line up with TRBD1. The V gene's germline CDR1 is MDHEN and CDR2 SYDVKM. Unmatched junction bases numbered 4, after V lost 4 bases and J lost 0 bases. This CDR3 comprises 15 residues. CDR3 protein: CASSSTTGDQETQYF. CDR3 in DNA: TGTGCCAGCAGTTCAACGACAGGGGACCAAGAGACCCAGTACTTC.

J is TRBJ2-3 and V is TRBV6-5, with 7 bases aligning to TRBD2. The V segment lost 5 bases and the J segment 1 base; nucleotides outside the gene matches: 3. Germline V lookup: CDR1 MNHEY, CDR2 SVGAGI. The CDR3 has 14 residues. CDR3 residues: CASSLGGGTDTQYF. CDR3 sequence (DNA): TGTGCCAGCAGTCTGGGGGGGGGCACAGATACGCAGTATTTT.

The V and J genes are TRBV6-1 and TRBJ1-4, with 7 bases matching TRBD1. CDR3 size: 14 residues. Looked up from germline, CDR1 is MNHNS and CDR2 is SASEGT. With V trimmed by 2 bases and J by 5 bases, 2 bases remained unmatched. The chain's CDR3 is CASSERGRNEKLFF. The CDR3 DNA reads TGTGCCAGCAGTGAAAGGGGGCGGAATGAAAAACTGTTTTTT.

CDR3 nucleotide sequence: TGCGCCAGCAGCTTGGGGGACAGGAATAATTCACCCCTCCACTTT. As protein: CASSLGDRNNSPLHF. This chain uses TRBV5-1 with TRBJ1-6, with TRBD1 matching over 8 bases. The CDR3 has 15 residues. The ends lost 0 bases at V and 5 bases at J; junction bases unmatched: 1. The germline V gene encodes CDR1 SGHRS and CDR2 YFSETQ. Complete variable domain (other parts from reference TRBV5-1 and TRBJ1-6): KAGVTQTPRYLIKTRGQQVTLSCSPISGHRSVSWYQQTPGQGLQFLFEYFSETQRNKGNFPGRFSGRQFSNSRSEMNVSTLELGDSALYLCASSLGDRNNSPLHFGNGTRLTVT.

This chain's CDR3 is CAWRLEGLYYGYTF. In DNA form, the CDR3 reads TGTGCCTGGAGGTTGGAGGGCCTCTACTATGGCTACACCTTC. The rearrangement joins TRBV30 to TRBJ1-2; D is unclear. Germline V CDR1 and CDR2: GTSNPN, SVGIG (reference sequence). V was pared by 3 bases and J by 3 bases, with 14 bases between. CDR3 length: 14 amino acids.

The rearrangement links TRBV18 to TRBJ2-1; a possible D gene is TRBD2 (5 bases). Germline V gene sequence: CDR1 KGHSH, CDR2 LQKENI. CDR3 length: 12 residues. V lost 2 bases, J lost 9 bases, and 8 bases lay in between. CDR3 amino acids: CASSPIEGEQFF. The CDR3 coding sequence is TGTGCCAGCTCACCAATTGAGGGTGAGCAGTTCTTC.